This T cell receptor beta chain was recovered during a study of CD8+ T cells in alopecia areata. Study background: Those treated were given oral tofacitinib at 5 to 10 mg twice daily. Notes on the study in general: Higher clonality was seen in lesional scalp than in normal scalp, especially in alopecia totalis/universalis.

The germline V gene has CDR1 MNHEY and CDR2 SVGAGI. The V segment lost 2 bases and the J segment 2 bases; nucleotides outside the gene matches: 5. CDR3 length equals 15 residues. In regard to this clone: Its target is unknown.

Extraction and reverse transcription of RNA yielded cDNA as the sequencing template. Sequenced by immunoSEQ multiplex PCR; TCRdb stores in-frame clones only, minus some. The sample lists fewer than 200,000 clones; 65% to 75% were seen once. The clonotype was recovered from a human donor with alopecia areata. The sequencing used CD8+ T cells sorted from blood, collected at week 0. The genes are TRBV6-5 and TRBJ2-5; 7 nucleotides match TRBD2. The DNA for the CDR3 is TGTGCCAGCAGTTACGGAGCGGGGAGTCAAGAGACCCAGTACTTC. Translated, it gives CASSYGAGSQETQYF.